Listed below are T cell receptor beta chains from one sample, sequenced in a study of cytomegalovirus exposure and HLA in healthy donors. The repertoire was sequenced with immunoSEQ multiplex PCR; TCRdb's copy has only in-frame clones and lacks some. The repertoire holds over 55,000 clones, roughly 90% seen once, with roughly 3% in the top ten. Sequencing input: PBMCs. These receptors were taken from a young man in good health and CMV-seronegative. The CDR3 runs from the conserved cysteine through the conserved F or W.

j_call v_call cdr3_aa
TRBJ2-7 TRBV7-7 CASSFGTTYEQYF
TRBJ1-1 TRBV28 CASSFNSWGRGTEAFF
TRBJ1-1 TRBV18 CASSPNRGEAFF
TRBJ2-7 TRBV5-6 CASSLGGQLYEQYF
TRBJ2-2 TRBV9 CASSDRIGQGATGELFF
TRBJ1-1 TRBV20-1 CSANRADGAFF
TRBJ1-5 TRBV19 CASSIERWWGPPQHF
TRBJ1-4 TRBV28 CASNLMRGTGGTNEKLFF
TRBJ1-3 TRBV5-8 CASSAGKFIGGNTIYF
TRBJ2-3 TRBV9 CASSVEWESKESTDTQYF
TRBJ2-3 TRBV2 CASRREVTSSDTQYF
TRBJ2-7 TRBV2 CARGGQGYEQYF
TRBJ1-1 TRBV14 CASSQNRVAFF
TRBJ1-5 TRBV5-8 CASSLAGYSNQPQHF
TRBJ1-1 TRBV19 CASSIEAGMNTEAFF
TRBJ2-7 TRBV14 CASSPFRRGGPKEQYF
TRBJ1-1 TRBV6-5 CASSYGRNTEAFF
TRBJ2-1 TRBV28 CASGRSYNEQFF
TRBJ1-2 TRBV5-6 CASTLGAGEYGYTF
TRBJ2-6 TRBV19 CASSIIGVGANVLTF
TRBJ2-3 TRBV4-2 CASSGGRSTDTQYF
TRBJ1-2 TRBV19 CASKQGLSGYTF
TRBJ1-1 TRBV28 CASSSKVAGDTEAFF
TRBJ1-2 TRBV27 CASSLNGDYGYTF
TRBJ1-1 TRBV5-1 CASRWDRENTEAFF
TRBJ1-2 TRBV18 CASSPTGASIGYTF
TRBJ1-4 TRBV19 CASSRRTGGYEKLFF
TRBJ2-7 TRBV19 CASSIGHSYEQYF
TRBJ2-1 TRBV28 CAAGVLTPAGGNEQFF
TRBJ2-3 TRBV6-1 CASSVGTATDTQYF
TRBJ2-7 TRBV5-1 CASSKQGSEQYF
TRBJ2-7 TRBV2 CASRGQYLYEQYF
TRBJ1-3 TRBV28 CASSLNAGGNTIYF
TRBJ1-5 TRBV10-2 CASSGSPQPQHF
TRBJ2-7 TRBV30 CAWSVALAGAYEQYF
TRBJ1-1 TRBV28 CASSLFLRGMNTEAFF
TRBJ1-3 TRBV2 CASQGFFGNTIYF
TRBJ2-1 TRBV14 CASSQISELNEQFF
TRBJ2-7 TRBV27 CASSFREGTSETWNF
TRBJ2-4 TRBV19 CASSRGGLKNIQYF
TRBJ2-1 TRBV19 CASSARPGEGAYNEQFF
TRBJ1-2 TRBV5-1 CASSLFQGWDRPIYGYTF
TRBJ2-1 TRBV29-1 CSVDRRVDEQFF
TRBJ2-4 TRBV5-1 CASSLAAGPENIQYF
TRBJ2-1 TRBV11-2 CASRLAGGYNEQFF
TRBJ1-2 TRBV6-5 CASSYLAGQGTFGYTF
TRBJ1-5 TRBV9 CASSVTDNQPQHF
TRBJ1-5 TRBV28 CASVTEYSNQPQHF
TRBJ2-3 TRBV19 CASSTPGQGAVTAQYF
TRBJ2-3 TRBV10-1 CASSEIFGSAQYF